These 26 T cell receptor beta chains were all obtained from the same sample, sequenced in a study of blood T cell repertoires in COVID-19. TCRdb's copy holds only in-frame clones and misses some; the assay was immunoSEQ multiplex PCR. Of approximately 150,000 clones in the sample, 87% were seen once. The specimen sequenced was peripheral blood. These receptor sequences come from a woman aged 50 to 65 with acute or convalescent COVID-19.

J is TRBJ1-1 and V is TRBV19; unclear D gene. Per germline, CDR1 LNHDA and CDR2 SQIVND (reference sequence). Trimming left V 2 bases short and J 3 bases short, with 10 bases between. The CDR3 is 14 amino acids. In nucleotides, the CDR3 is TGTGCCAGTAGTATACGGGGTGCGGACACTGAAGCTTTCTTT. Its protein is CASSIRGADTEAFF.

The gene calls are TRBV29-1 and TRBJ1-4; weak D call: TRBD1 (5 bases). Trimming took 6 bases from V and 5 from J, leaving 13 bases between them. Germline V gene sequence: CDR1 SQVTM, CDR2 ANQGSEA. The length of the CDR3 is 13 residues. The CDR3 DNA is TGCAGCGTCTTATGGGACTACAATGAAAAACTGTTTTTT. It codes for CSVLWDYNEKLFF.

The chain joins TRBV14 to TRBJ2-1, with 11 bases that match TRBD2. Trimming took 6 bases from V and 6 from J; bases not matched to a gene: 10. Germline CDR1 reads SGHDN; CDR2 reads FVKESK. This CDR3 has 16 residues. As DNA, the CDR3 is TGTGCCAGCAGACCCTATTATAGCGGGGGGGCCAATGAGCAGTTCTTC. It translates to CASRPYYSGGANEQFF.

This clone was found once. This sequence joins TRBV2 and TRBJ2-1, with 8 bases matching TRBD2. With V trimmed by 6 bases and J by 6 bases, 7 bases remained unmatched. The CDR3 spans 14 residues. From germline, CDR1 is SNHLY and CDR2 FYNNEI. The CDR3 sequence: CASRRTSQSNEQFF. The CDR3 DNA sequence: TGTGCCAGCAGGAGGACTAGCCAGTCCAATGAGCAGTTCTTC.

A few counts support this clone. The CDR3 reads CASSQAWTSGKRYF. CDR3 DNA sequence: TGCGCCAGCAGCCAAGCCTGGACTAGCGGGAAAAGGTACTTC. The rearrangement links TRBV4-1 to TRBJ2-7; TRBD2 matches 12 bases. The CDR3 length is 14 residues. With V trimmed by 1 base and J by 12 bases, 7 bases remained unmatched. CDR1 and CDR2 from the germline V gene are MGHRA and YSYEKL.

This clone was recorded only once. V and J are TRBV3-1 (or the pseudogene TRBV3-2) and TRBJ2-1; TRBD1 agrees at 9 bases. The CDR3 is made up of 15 amino acids. CDR1 and CDR2 from the germline V gene are LGHDT and YNNKEL (reference sequence). The junction had 7 bases not matched to a gene; V was cut back by 3 bases and J by 7 bases. CDR3 nucleotide sequence: TGTGCCAGCAGCCACTTGGGACAGGGCCCAAATGAGCAGTTCTTC. Protein: CASSHLGQGPNEQFF.

J is TRBJ2-3 and V is TRBV30; 8 bases line up with TRBD2. The CDR3 loop spans 16 amino acids. J lost 1 base, V lost 3 bases, and 9 bases had no gene match. Germline lookup yields CDR1 GTSNPN and CDR2 SVGIG (reference sequence). The CDR3 DNA reads as TGTGCCTGGAGGGCAGGGGCGGGAGGACGCACAGATACGCAGTATTTT. Translated, it gives CAWRAGAGGRTDTQYF. The whole variable domain, filled in from reference TRBV30 and TRBJ2-3, reads SQTIHQWPATLVQPVGSPLSLECTVEGTSNPNLYWYRQAAGRGLQLLFYSVGIGQISSEVPQNLSASRPQDRQFILSSKKLLLSDSGFYLCAWRAGAGGRTDTQYFGPGTRLTVL.

The J gene is TRBJ2-2, the V gene TRBV5-1, with 12 bases matching TRBD2. Per germline, CDR1 SGHRS and CDR2 YFSETQ. After removal of 5 bases from V and 6 bases from J, the junction contained 11 bases not matched to a gene. This CDR3 is 17 amino acids long. The CDR3 here is CASSLSPSGGGAGELFF. In DNA form, the CDR3 reads TGCGCCAGCAGTCTATCCCCTAGCGGGGGGGGTGCCGGGGAGCTGTTTTTT.

J is TRBJ1-2 and V is TRBV4-2, with unresolved D. This CDR3 is 15 amino acids long. V dropped 1 base and J dropped 5 bases, with 14 bases sitting between them. Looked up from germline, CDR1 is LGHNA and CDR2 is YNFKEQ. CDR3 DNA: TGTGCCAGCAGCCAAGCCCGTTCTGCCGGTTATGGCTACACCTTC. This sequence encodes CASSQARSAGYGYTF.

V usage is TRBV7-3 and J usage is TRBJ2-3; tentative D call: TRBD2 (6 bases). Per germline, CDR1 SGHTA and CDR2 FQGTGA. The CDR3 is 14 residues long. Trimming took off 5 bases at V and 11 bases at J, with 20 bases between the two ends. CDR3 coding DNA: TGTGCCAGCAGCCCGGAGGGACCCCCCGATGAGCAGTATTTT. Translation gives CASSPEGPPDEQYF.

The chain is built from TRBV5-6 and TRBJ1-1, with 9 bases fitting TRBD1. CDR1 SGHDT and CDR2 YYEEEE come from the germline V gene. V gave up 0 bases and J gave up 10 bases; unmatched junction bases: 10. CDR3 length: 15 residues. The CDR3 sequence: CASSLGAQGAFGAFF. Written as DNA, the CDR3 is TGTGCCAGCAGCTTGGGGGCACAGGGGGCTTTCGGAGCTTTCTTT.

The chain employs TRBV14 and TRBJ2-7; no definite D call. Between the trimmed V and J ends, which lost 2 bases and 4 bases, there was a span of 12 bases. The CDR3 has 14 residues. Looked up from germline, CDR1 is SGHDN and CDR2 is FVKESK. Here the CDR3 reads CASSQYSREYEQYF. CDR3 DNA sequence: TGTGCCAGCAGCCAATACTCGAGAGAATACGAGCAGTACTTC.

V is TRBV5-1 and J is TRBJ1-1; D gene uncertain. CDR1 SGHRS and CDR2 YFSETQ come from the germline V gene. The CDR3 has 13 residues. Trimming removed 1 base at V and 1 base at J, with 5 bases between. CDR3 amino acids: CASSLTANTEAFF. The CDR3 bases are TGCGCCAGCAGCTTGACAGCGAACACTGAAGCTTTCTTT.

The chain has TRBV19 and TRBJ1-5; 10 bases map to TRBD1. The CDR3 covers 16 residues. Germline-derived CDR1 and CDR2 are LNHDA and SQIVND (reference sequence). V shed 4 bases and J 7 bases; nucleotides not matched to a gene: 10. The CDR3 coding sequence is TGTGCCAGTAGTAACCGGGACAGGGGAATGAGCCAGCCCCAGCATTTT. Encoded protein: CASSNRDRGMSQPQHF.

The gene calls are TRBV7-2 and TRBJ2-7; D is perhaps TRBD1 (6 bases). The CDR3 length is 15 residues. V gave up 3 bases and J gave up 3 bases, with 15 bases separating them. CDR1 and CDR2 (germline): SGHTA, FQGNSA. The CDR3 DNA reads TGTGCCAGCAGCTTCTTCCCGACAGGAAGCTACGAGCAGTACTTC. Translating gives CASSFFPTGSYEQYF.

The CDR3, as DNA: TGCGCCAGCAGCCAAGGGGGTCTAGCGGGTTACACCGGGGAGCTGTTTTTT. The encoded protein is CASSQGGLAGYTGELFF. This rearrangement joins TRBV4-1 to TRBJ2-2, with 8 bases fitting TRBD2. The CDR3 spans 17 residues. The germline V gene has CDR1 MGHRA and CDR2 YSYEKL. Unmatched junction bases numbered 7, after V lost 1 base and J lost 3 bases.

This clone was counted between two and nine times. This chain links TRBV7-2 with TRBJ1-4, with 10 bases that match TRBD1. This CDR3 comprises 15 residues. The V and J ends lost 6 bases and 8 bases, in that order; junction bases with no gene match: 9. Germline values: CDR1 SGHTA, CDR2 FQGNSA. The CDR3 loop reads CASSYSGTGVEKLFF. In DNA form, the CDR3 reads TGTGCCAGCAGTTACTCCGGGACAGGGGTCGAAAAACTGTTTTTT.

The rearrangement links TRBV5-1 to TRBJ1-1; TRBD1 matches at 7 bases. Germline V gives CDR1 SGHRS, CDR2 YFSETQ. The CDR3 is 17 residues long. The ends lost 2 bases at V and 5 bases at J; junction bases unmatched: 15. In DNA, the CDR3 is TGCGCCAGCAGCTTACGGTTTTCTGGGCAGGGGGGTACTGAAGCTTTCTTT. Protein product: CASSLRFSGQGGTEAFF.

This chain uses TRBV10-2 with TRBJ1-6; 7 bases map to TRBD1. The junction had 7 bases not matched to a gene; V was cut back by 2 bases and J by 3 bases. The V gene's germline CDR1 is WSHSY and CDR2 SAAADI. The CDR3 is made up of 17 amino acids. Here the CDR3 reads CASSESEGGVYNSPLHF. The CDR3 nucleotides are TGCGCCAGCAGTGAGAGTGAAGGGGGCGTCTATAATTCACCCCTCCACTTT.

V gene TRBV7-6 combines with J gene TRBJ1-3; no firm D call. CDR3 length: 18 residues. With 5 bases removed from V and 7 bases from J, the gap between germline ends came to 27 bases. CDR1 and CDR2 (germline): SGHVS, FNYEAQ. The CDR3 region is CASSRNSGGLSLRNTIYF. CDR3 nucleotides: TGTGCCAGCAGCCGAAACTCGGGTGGTCTCTCTCTAAGGAACACCATATATTTT.

V is TRBV5-3 and J is TRBJ1-1; 10 bases agree with TRBD1. TRBV5-3 is an open reading frame whose function is uncertain. The junction had 2 bases not matched to a gene; V was cut back by 3 bases and J by 3 bases. CDR3 length: 14 amino acids. CDR3 sequence reads: CARSYDRGHTEAFF. Written as DNA, the CDR3 is TGTGCCAGAAGCTATGACAGGGGGCACACTGAAGCTTTCTTT.

The rearrangement joins TRBV4-1 to TRBJ2-1; possible D gene TRBD2, 5 bases. Germline V lookup: CDR1 MGHRA, CDR2 YSYEKL. The V end was cut by 4 bases, the J end by 0 bases, with 10 bases between. The CDR3 runs to 15 residues. The CDR3 reads CASSRAESSYNEQFF. The CDR3 region has the DNA TGCGCCAGCAGCCGAGCGGAAAGCTCCTACAATGAGCAGTTCTTC.

The gene calls are TRBV13 and TRBJ2-7; possibly TRBD1 for D (6 bases). The germline V and J ends were trimmed by 5 bases and 4 bases, with 9 bases remaining between them. Germline loops: CDR1 PRHDT, CDR2 FYEKMQ (reference sequence). The CDR3 runs 12 residues. The CDR3 DNA reads as TGTGCCAGCAGCATAAGGGGGTACGAGCAGTACTTC. Translation: CASSIRGYEQYF.

The chain links TRBV19 to TRBJ2-7; 8 bases are shared with TRBD2. The germline V gene has CDR1 LNHDA and CDR2 SQIVND (reference sequence). CDR3 length equals 16 residues. With V trimmed by 5 bases and J by 3 bases, 12 bases remained unmatched. The DNA for the CDR3 is TGTGCCAGTAGTCTCTCCGGGGGGGCGGGATTCTACGAGCAGTACTTC. Translation: CASSLSGGAGFYEQYF.

This clone was seen only a few times. Additional DNA sequences in this sample encode the identical CDR3. The J gene is TRBJ1-2, the V gene TRBV6-5; 9 nucleotides match TRBD1. CDR1 is MNHEY and CDR2 is SVGAGI in the germline V gene. The CDR3 contains 13 residues. V gave up 6 bases and J gave up 7 bases; unmatched junction bases: 6. The DNA of the CDR3 is TGTGCCAGCAGACAACAGGGGGCTGGTGGCTACACCTTC. Translated, it gives CASRQQGAGGYTF.

This chain joins TRBV24-1 and TRBJ2-5; a weak D match, TRBD1 (6 bases). Per the germline V gene, CDR1 is KGHDR and CDR2 is SFDVKD. Deletions cut 4 bases from V and 2 bases from J, with 16 bases between. The CDR3 totals 16 residues. As DNA, the CDR3 is TGTGCCACCAGTGACCCCAAGACAGGACGACAAGAGACCCAGTACTTC. This encodes CATSDPKTGRQETQYF.